These 3 T cell receptor beta chains came from one sample sequenced in a study of T cells after yellow fever vaccination. TCRdb itself ran the 5' RACE reads through MiXCR, one entry per CDR3 protein. The sample has hundreds of thousands of distinct CDR3 sequences; roughly 13% are singletons. The sequencing used PBMCs, collected on the day of the yellow fever booster vaccination. Source of these receptors: a man aged 25-40 years who received the YFV17D yellow fever vaccine.

This clonotype appeared a few times. The chain employs TRBV7-3 and TRBJ2-7, with D tentatively TRBD2 (6 bases). V lost 2 bases and J 2 bases, leaving 10 bases between the germline ends. The CDR3 spans 14 residues. The germline V gene has CDR1 SGHTA and CDR2 FQGTGA. The CDR3 spells CASSLGGLPYEQYF. The CDR3 bases are TGTGCCAGCAGCTTAGGGGGACTGCCCTACGAGCAGTACTTC. Variable domain in full (rest from reference TRBV7-3 and TRBJ2-7): GAGVSQTPSNKVTEKGKYVELRCDPISGHTALYWYRQSLGQGPEFLIYFQGTGAADDSGLPNDRFFAVRPEGSVSTLKIQRTERGDSAVYLCASSLGGLPYEQYFGPGTRLTVT.

The V gene is TRBV2, the J gene TRBJ2-1; 10 bases match TRBD2. Germline CDR1 SNHLY, CDR2 FYNNEI. V lost 8 bases and J lost 5; bases outside the gene matches: 18. The CDR3 totals 18 residues. CDR3 sequence: CASCLGPPGAGGDNEQFF. The CDR3 coding sequence is TGTGCCAGCTGTTTAGGGCCGCCGGGAGCGGGAGGGGACAATGAGCAGTTCTTC.

This clonotype has more than one count but fewer than ten. CDR3 residues: CSARDAPGELFF. CDR3 DNA sequence: TGCAGTGCTAGGGACGCCCCCGGGGAGCTGTTTTTT. The chain employs TRBV20-1 and TRBJ2-2; no clear D gene. The CDR3 is 12 residues long. The germline V gene encodes CDR1 DFQATT and CDR2 SNEGSKA (reference sequence). Between the trimmed V and J ends, which lost 3 bases and 6 bases, there was a span of 8 bases.